This passage covers 19 T cell receptor beta chains from one sample sequenced in a study of breast tumors, draining lymph nodes, adjacent tissues. TCRdb fed the multiplex PCR reads into MiXCR, producing one record per CDR3 protein. The repertoire holds about 63,000 distinct CDR3 sequences, with roughly 50% as singletons. Sequences were obtained from breast tumor tissue. The receptors come from a female donor with breast cancer. Some clones in this sample may be carry-over from other donors' samples.

In its sample, this clonotype was seen many times. V usage is TRBV28 and J usage is TRBJ2-1, with 8 bases aligning to TRBD1. J gave up 4 bases and V 3 bases, and 14 bases lay outside the gene matches. The CDR3 extends over 18 amino acids. Germline V gene sequence: CDR1 MDHEN, CDR2 SYDVKM. The CDR3: CASSFNQLLQGEYNEQFF. The DNA for the CDR3 is TGTGCCAGCAGTTTCAACCAATTATTACAGGGGGAGTACAATGAGCAGTTCTTC.

Ten or more counts support this clonotype. The chain uses TRBV30 and TRBJ1-2; D is possibly TRBD1 (5 bases). The CDR3 runs 13 residues. With 4 bases removed from V and 6 bases from J, the gap between germline ends came to 15 bases. Germline CDR1 GTSNPN, CDR2 SVGIG (reference sequence). For the CDR3, the DNA is TGTGCCTGGAACCGGGGCAGGACTCATGGCTACACCTTC. Amino acids: CAWNRGRTHGYTF.

This clonotype was observed a few times. The chain combines TRBV3-1 with TRBJ2-1; 7 positions match TRBD1. This CDR3 contains 15 residues. Trimming cost V 4 bases and J 5 bases; bases outside gene matches: 8. Germline V gene sequence: CDR1 LGHDT, CDR2 YNNKEL (reference sequence). CDR3 region: CASSRRDRVNNEQFF. CDR3 in DNA: TGTGCCAGCAGCCGCCGGGACAGAGTCAACAATGAGCAGTTCTTC.

The chain joins TRBV12-3 or TRBV12-4 to TRBJ1-3; possibly TRBD1 for D (5 bases). Trimming pared 1 base from V and 0 bases from J, leaving 10 bases between. The CDR3 covers 16 residues. The DNA of the CDR3 is TGTGCCAGCAGTTTAGATCCGGGGGTCTCTGGAAACACCATATATTTT. Encoded protein: CASSLDPGVSGNTIYF.

This chain connects TRBV7-3 to TRBJ2-1; 11 bases align to TRBD1. V was pared by 2 bases and J by 10 bases, with 1 base of the junction left unmatched. Germline V lookup: CDR1 SGHTA, CDR2 FQGTGA. The CDR3 is 13 amino acids. CDR3 coding DNA: TGTGCCAGCAGCTTATGGGACAGGGGGGAGCAGTTCTTC. Protein sequence: CASSLWDRGEQFF.

The rearrangement joins TRBV10-3 to TRBJ1-6, with a possible D match to TRBD1 (6 bases). CDR1 ENHRY and CDR2 SYGVKD come from the germline V gene. The CDR3 covers 13 residues. Trimming removed 6 bases from V and 7 bases from J, with 10 bases in between. The CDR3: CAISWTANSPLHF. As DNA, the CDR3 is TGTGCCATCAGCTGGACAGCCAATTCACCCCTCCACTTT.

The rearrangement joins TRBV24-1 to TRBJ2-1; D gene ambiguous. Germline CDR1 is KGHDR and CDR2 is SFDVKD. V was pared by 6 bases and J by 7 bases, with 12 bases between. The CDR3 contains 13 residues. Here the CDR3 reads CATSPQCENEQFF. The CDR3 region has the DNA TGTGCCACCAGTCCCCAGTGCGAAAATGAGCAGTTCTTC.

This clonotype was seen once. The chain couples TRBV6-4 to TRBJ2-3, with 9 bases that match TRBD2. This CDR3 region has 16 residues. J lost 11 bases, V lost 2 bases, and 14 bases had no gene match. The germline V gene encodes CDR1 MRHNA and CDR2 SNTAGT. Here the CDR3 DNA reads TGTGCCAGCAGTGACGAGCGGGGGGCCGAGTACAATGAGCAGTATTTT. The encoded protein is CASSDERGAEYNEQYF.

The chain has TRBV20-1 and TRBJ1-5; D call uncertain. Germline V CDR1 and CDR2: DFQATT, SNEGSKA (reference sequence). The CDR3 contains 15 residues. V lost 0 bases and J lost 7, with 16 bases in between. Here the CDR3 reads CSAREGSRDTQPQHF. CDR3 in DNA: TGCAGTGCTAGAGAAGGGTCAAGGGATACCCAGCCCCAGCATTTT.

This clonotype has a count of ten or more. This chain links TRBV6-4 with TRBJ2-1; 9 nucleotides agree with TRBD2. Germline V gives CDR1 MRHNA, CDR2 SNTAGT. V trimming: 2 bases; J trimming: 4 bases; junction bases outside the gene matches: 6. The CDR3 covers 16 residues. The CDR3 bases are TGTGCCAGCAGTGACGAGCGGGGGGCCGAGTACAATGAGCAGTTCTTC. Amino acid sequence: CASSDERGAEYNEQFF.

The V and J genes are TRBV11-3 and TRBJ2-5, with 7 bases identical to TRBD2. The CDR3 extends over 16 amino acids. J lost 2 bases, V lost 1 base, and 7 bases had no gene match. Per germline, CDR1 SGHNT and CDR2 YENEEA. The CDR3 here is CASSLGRRAGQETQYF. CDR3 in DNA: TGTGCCAGCAGCTTAGGCAGACGAGCGGGACAAGAGACCCAGTACTTC.

This clonotype was seen a handful of times. The V call is TRBV4-2, the J call TRBJ1-4, with D unclear. V dropped 4 bases and J dropped 0 bases, with 6 bases sitting between them. Per germline, CDR1 LGHNA and CDR2 YNFKEQ. This CDR3 spans 14 amino acids. This CDR3 is CASSPTATNEKLFF. The CDR3 region has the DNA TGTGCCAGCAGCCCTACCGCAACTAATGAAAAACTGTTTTTT.

The chain links TRBV13 to TRBJ1-6; TRBD1 matches 9 bases. Germline values: CDR1 PRHDT, CDR2 FYEKMQ (reference sequence). The V segment lost 6 bases and the J segment 0 bases; nucleotides outside the gene matches: 6. The CDR3 covers 17 residues. This CDR3 reads CASRRWTGASYNSPLHF. The CDR3 DNA is TGTGCCAGCAGACGCTGGACAGGGGCCTCCTATAATTCACCCCTCCACTTT.

V is TRBV12-3 or TRBV12-4 and J is TRBJ2-3; possibly TRBD1 or TRBD2 for D (5 bases each). The V end lost 9 bases, the J end lost 11 bases, and 21 bases lay between the germline ends. This CDR3 comprises 13 residues. The CDR3, as DNA: TGTGCCAGTGGGGGAAACTCGTATAATGAGCAGTATTTT. It is translated as CASGGNSYNEQYF.

With respect to this clonotype: At one boundary the junction diverges from the germline segment, which might be a read error. V is TRBV19 and J is TRBJ1-5, with D unclear. The CDR3 contains 14 residues. CDR1 and CDR2 (germline): LNHDA, SQIVND (reference sequence). The CDR3 coding sequence is TGTGCCAGTAGTATCCTTGACCGAAATCAGCCCCGGCATTTT. Protein sequence: CASSILDRNQPRHF.

V gene TRBV7-2 combines with J gene TRBJ1-6; D not resolved. From germline, CDR1 is SGHTA and CDR2 FQGNSA. V was pared by 4 bases and J by 10 bases, with 14 bases between. CDR3 length equals 14 residues. The CDR3 sequence is CASSYDPSGSPLHF. The DNA for the CDR3 is TGTGCCAGCAGCTACGACCCCTCTGGGTCACCCCTCCACTTT. Looking up the rest from reference TRBV7-2 and TRBJ1-6 gives the full variable domain: GAGVSQSPSNKVTEKGKDVELRCDPISGHTALYWYRQSLGQGLEFLIYFQGNSAPDKSGLPSDRFSAERTGGSVSTLTIQRTQQEDSAVYLCASSYDPSGSPLHFGNGTRLTVT.

The table lists this clonotype with a few counts. The genes are TRBV7-8 and TRBJ1-6, with a possible D match to TRBD1 (6 bases). This CDR3 contains 14 residues. CDR1 SGHVS and CDR2 FQNEAQ come from the germline V gene. V lost 1 base and J 8 bases, leaving 9 bases between the germline ends. CDR3 DNA: TGTGCCAGCAGCTTAGGGACAGAACATTCACCCCTCCACTTT. As protein: CASSLGTEHSPLHF.

The rearrangement uses TRBV30 and TRBJ2-6; D is unresolved. This CDR3 comprises 10 residues. The germline CDR1 and CDR2 sequences are GTSNPN and SVGIG (reference sequence). The V end lost 0 bases, the J end lost 16 bases, and 7 bases lay between the germline ends. In DNA, the CDR3 is TGTGCCTGGAGTGTACCTGGACTGACTTTC. This sequence encodes CAWSVPGLTF.

This clonotype occurred many times. V is TRBV30 and J is TRBJ1-4; D is unclear. The CDR3 has 16 amino acids. Germline values: CDR1 GTSNPN, CDR2 SVGIG (reference sequence). V lost 0 bases and J lost 5, with 16 bases in between. The CDR3 nucleotides read TGTGCCTGGAGTGTAAAAGGCGTCCCGCGGAATGAAAAACTGTTTTTT. Translated: CAWSVKGVPRNEKLFF.